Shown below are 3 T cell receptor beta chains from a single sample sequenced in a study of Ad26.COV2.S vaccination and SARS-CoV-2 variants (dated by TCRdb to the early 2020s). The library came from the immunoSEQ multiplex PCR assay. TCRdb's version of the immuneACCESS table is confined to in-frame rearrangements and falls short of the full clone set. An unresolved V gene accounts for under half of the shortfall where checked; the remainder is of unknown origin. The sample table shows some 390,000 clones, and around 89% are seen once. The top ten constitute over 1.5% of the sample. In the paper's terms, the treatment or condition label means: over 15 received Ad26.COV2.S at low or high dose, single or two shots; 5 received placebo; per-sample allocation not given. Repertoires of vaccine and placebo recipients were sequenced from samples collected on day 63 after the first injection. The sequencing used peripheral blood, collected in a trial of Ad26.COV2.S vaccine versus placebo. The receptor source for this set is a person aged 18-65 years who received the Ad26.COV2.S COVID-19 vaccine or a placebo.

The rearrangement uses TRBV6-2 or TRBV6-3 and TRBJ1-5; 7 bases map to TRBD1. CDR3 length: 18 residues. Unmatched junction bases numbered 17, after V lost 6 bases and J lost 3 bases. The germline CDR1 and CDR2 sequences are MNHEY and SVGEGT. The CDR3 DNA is TGTGCCAGCAGCCCCATCGGGACAGCAAGTCAGTACAATCAGCCCCAGCATTTT. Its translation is CASSPIGTASQYNQPQHF.

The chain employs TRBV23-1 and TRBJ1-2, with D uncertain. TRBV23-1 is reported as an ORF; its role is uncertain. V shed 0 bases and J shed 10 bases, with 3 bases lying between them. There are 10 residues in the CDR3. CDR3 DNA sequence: TGCGCCAGCAGTCAATCGTTCTACACCTTC. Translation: CASSQSFYTF.

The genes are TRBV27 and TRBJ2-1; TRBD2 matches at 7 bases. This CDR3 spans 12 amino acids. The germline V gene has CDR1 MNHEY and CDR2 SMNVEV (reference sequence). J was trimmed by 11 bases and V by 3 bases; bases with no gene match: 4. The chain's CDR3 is CASSFRGGKQFF. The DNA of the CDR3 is TGTGCCAGCAGTTTTCGCGGGGGTAAGCAGTTCTTC.